The present TCR beta chain was sequenced within a study of cytomegalovirus exposure and HLA in healthy donors. Study-level points and caveats: Upon later analysis, HLA-associated TCR beta chains proved more clonally expanded than other, equally common chains. With further analysis later on, most CMV-associated TCR beta chains appeared HLA-restricted. Sequences of the TCR beta chain were said to predict the HLA-A and HLA-B alleles of most subjects accurately.

Donors counted as nominally healthy when sampled, yet unrecorded immune exposures were likely. Notes on this clone: Its antigen is not identified.

With 60 Vbeta and 13 Jbeta primers, the PCR was carried out. Clones were sequenced by immunoSEQ multiplex PCR, and TCRdb holds only the in-frame ones, with some missing. The table shows around 170,000 clones, with about 81% occurring only once. CDR1 and CDR2 (germline): SQVTM, ANQGSEA. The V gene lost 0 bases and the J gene lost 6 bases, with 15 bases spanning the gap. This CDR3 is 15 amino acids long. The source of this sequence is a woman between 18 and 30 years old in good health and CMV-seronegative. This chain connects TRBV29-1 to TRBJ2-1, with unresolved D. Sample: PBMCs. As DNA, the CDR3 is TGCAGCGTTGAAGATCACGTTCGTAGCAGCAATGAGCAGTTCTTC. Translated, it gives CSVEDHVRSSNEQFF.